This T cell receptor (beta chain) was retrieved from a study of blood T cells in healthy people across ages. The use of a sample-barcoded 5' primer and a J-beta primer mix characterized a second PCR of about 7 to 12 cycles. The template-switch adaptor, which had 12 random nucleotides, put a tag on each cDNA molecule. TCRdb redid the calling of the 5' RACE reads with MiXCR, one entry per CDR3 protein. The sample contains around 1,800,000 distinct CDR3 sequences, roughly 43% of which appear only once. Findings and caveats of the study: Diversity figures derived from one million T cells were judged to underestimate the true value.

Concerning this clonotype itself: No antigen is known for it.

Germline V gene sequence: CDR1 KGHDR, CDR2 SFDVKD. The germline V and J ends were trimmed by 7 bases and 3 bases, with 17 bases remaining between them. The CDR3 runs to 15 residues. Sample: blood. The receptor was derived from a human donor in good health. The J gene is TRBJ1-2, the V gene TRBV24-1, with a tentative D call TRBD1 (6 bases). This chain's CDR3 is CATRSGMGQDYGYTF. DNA for the CDR3: TGTGCCACCAGGAGCGGGATGGGACAAGACTATGGCTACACCTTC.